These 31 T cell receptor beta chains were sequenced from one sample in a study of control samples from healthy donors and cancer patients. Measured with immunoSEQ multiplex PCR; TCRdb has only the in-frame clones, and not every one. Found here are about 100,000 clones, about 89% of them singletons; the top ten hold approximately 8.3%. The sample taken for sequencing was blood. These receptors were collected from a man aged 25-40 years in good health.

The chain couples TRBV25-1 to TRBJ2-1; 7 positions agree with TRBD1. The V and J ends lost 3 bases and 2 bases, in that order; junction bases with no gene match: 1. The germline gives CDR1 MGHDK, CDR2 SYGVNS. This CDR3 has 14 residues. DNA of the CDR3: TGTGCCAGCAGTGACGGGACAGCCTACAATGAGCAGTTCTTC. Amino acid sequence: CASSDGTAYNEQFF.

The chain uses TRBV5-4 and TRBJ2-7; TRBD2 matches 15 bases. Per the germline V gene, CDR1 is SGHNT and CDR2 is YYREEE (reference sequence). The CDR3 sequence is 15 residues long. Losses at the gene ends were 4 bases for V and 6 bases for J; bases not matched to a gene: 5. CDR3 bases: TGTGCCAGCAGCCCGGGACTAGCGGGAGGCGGCGAGCAGTACTTC. Encoded protein: CASSPGLAGGGEQYF.

The sample holds one count of this clone. V is TRBV11-2 and J is TRBJ1-1; D unclear. This CDR3 is built from 13 residues. CDR1 SGHAT and CDR2 FQNNGV come from the germline V gene. Trimming took 2 bases from V and 1 from J, leaving 5 bases between them. The CDR3 DNA reads TGTGCCAGCAGCTTAAAGCGGAACACTGAAGCTTTCTTT. The encoded protein is CASSLKRNTEAFF.

The rearrangement joins TRBV12-5 to TRBJ1-1; D unclear. The CDR3 covers 13 residues. V lost 6 bases and J lost 4, with 12 bases in between. In germline, CDR1 is LGHNT, CDR2 FRNRAP. CDR3 region: CASGSSGITEAFF. The CDR3 DNA sequence: TGTGCTAGTGGGTCTAGTGGGATCACTGAAGCTTTCTTT. The whole variable domain, filled in from reference TRBV12-5 and TRBJ1-1, reads DARVTQTPRHKVTEMGQEVTMRCQPILGHNTVFWYRQTMMQGLELLAYFRNRAPLDDSGMPKDRFSAEMPDATLATLKIQPSEPRDSAVYFCASGSSGITEAFFGQGTRLTVV.

This rearrangement joins TRBV7-9 to TRBJ1-4, with 9 bases that match TRBD1. CDR1 is SEHNR, CDR2 FQNEAQ, per germline (reference sequence). This CDR3 is 13 amino acids long. V dropped 8 bases and J dropped 5; count of bases not matched to a gene: 3. CDR3 DNA sequence: TGTGCCAGCGGACAGGGGAAGAATGAAAAACTGTTTTTT. Translation: CASGQGKNEKLFF.

The V call is TRBV27, the J call TRBJ2-7; unclear D gene. V was clipped by 2 bases and J by 0 bases, with 14 bases between them. This CDR3 contains 16 residues. Germline CDR1 MNHEY, CDR2 SMNVEV (reference sequence). The chain's CDR3 is CASSLTPRGVSYEQYF. Here the CDR3 DNA reads TGTGCCAGCAGTTTAACGCCCCGTGGGGTCTCCTACGAGCAGTACTTC.

This chain joins TRBV5-5 and TRBJ1-4; D is perhaps TRBD1 (6 bases). Trimming took 3 bases from V and 4 from J, leaving 10 bases between them. Germline-derived CDR1 and CDR2 are SGHKS and YYEKEE (reference sequence). This CDR3 is 14 amino acids long. The CDR3 region has the DNA TGTGCCAGCAGCTCGACAGGAGATAATGAAAAACTGTTTTTT. This codes for CASSSTGDNEKLFF. Combining the CDR3 with reference TRBV5-5 and TRBJ1-4 gives the whole variable domain DAGVTQSPTHLIKTRGQQVTLRCSPISGHKSVSWYQQVLGQGPQFIFQYYEKEERGRGNFPDRFSARQFPNYSSELNVNALLLGDSALYLCASSSTGDNEKLFFGSGTQLSVL.

The J gene is TRBJ1-6, the V gene TRBV6-5; D not resolved. CDR3 length equals 15 residues. Trimming stripped 6 bases from V and 4 bases from J, with 13 bases between. Germline V gives CDR1 MNHEY, CDR2 SVGAGI. The CDR3 region has the DNA TGTGCCAGCAGATCCAAGACCGGGTATAATTCACCCCTCCACTTT. Translation: CASRSKTGYNSPLHF.

CDR3 coding DNA: TGTGCCAGCAGGGGGGGAGGGAATTCACCCCTCCACTTT. Its protein is CASRGGGNSPLHF. The V gene is TRBV28, the J gene TRBJ1-6, with D perhaps TRBD1 (5 bases). The CDR3 spans 13 residues. Between the trimmed V and J ends, which lost 6 bases and 7 bases, there was a span of 10 bases. Germline assignment: CDR1 MDHEN and CDR2 SYDVKM.

The chain joins TRBV27 to TRBJ1-2; D gene ambiguous. Germline V gene lookup returns CDR1 MNHEY and CDR2 SMNVEV (reference sequence). The CDR3 has 16 residues. Trimming took 3 bases from V and 5 from J, leaving 19 bases between them. CDR3 residues: CASSLVGEGLNYGYTF. As DNA, the CDR3 is TGTGCCAGCAGTTTGGTTGGGGAGGGTTTAAATTATGGCTACACCTTC.

The CDR3 DNA follows: TGTGCTAGTGGTTTAGGGACAGGGAGGTACGGCACTGAAGCTTTCTTT. Its protein is CASGLGTGRYGTEAFF. The chain combines TRBV12-5 with TRBJ1-1; TRBD1 matches 9 bases. Trimming at V came to 3 bases and at J to 4 bases, leaving 9 bases not matched to a gene. Germline V gene data show CDR1 as LGHNT and CDR2 as FRNRAP. The CDR3 consists of 16 residues.

The chain is built from TRBV30 and TRBJ1-6; no clear D gene. Trimming cost V 2 bases and J 0 bases, with 17 bases left between them. The CDR3 has 18 amino acids. Looked up from germline, CDR1 is GTSNPN and CDR2 is SVGIG (reference sequence). CDR3 region: CAWSRRPPTSSYNSPLHF. CDR3 nucleotides: TGTGCCTGGAGTCGTCGGCCCCCCACGAGCTCCTATAATTCACCCCTCCACTTT.

V gene TRBV19 combines with J gene TRBJ1-1; D is unclear. CDR1 is LNHDA and CDR2 is SQIVND in the germline V gene (reference sequence). The CDR3 totals 14 residues. The V end lost 7 bases, the J end lost 0 bases, and 12 bases lay between the germline ends. CDR3 protein: CASKVGNLNTEAFF. The CDR3, as DNA: TGTGCCAGTAAGGTCGGGAACCTGAACACTGAAGCTTTCTTT.

The rearrangement joins TRBV18 to TRBJ2-5; tentative D call: TRBD2 (6 bases). Germline CDR1 and CDR2: KGHSH and LQKENI. The CDR3 is 14 amino acids. V was trimmed by 3 bases and J by 1 base, leaving 9 bases between them. CDR3: CASSPIAVQETQYF. In DNA, the CDR3 is TGTGCCAGCTCACCGATAGCGGTCCAAGAGACCCAGTACTTC. The variable domain in full, completed from reference TRBV18 and TRBJ2-5, reads NAGVMQNPRHLVRRRGQEARLRCSPMKGHSHVYWYRQLPEEGLKFMVYLQKENIIDESGMPKERFSAEFPKEGPSILRIQQVVRGDSAAYFCASSPIAVQETQYFGPGTRLLVL.

V gene TRBV28 combines with J gene TRBJ2-5; D remains ambiguous. V shed 3 bases and J shed 0 bases, with 5 bases lying between them. Germline lookup yields CDR1 MDHEN and CDR2 SYDVKM. This CDR3 spans 13 amino acids. The CDR3 sequence is CASSFLYQETQYF. In DNA form, the CDR3 reads TGTGCCAGCAGTTTCTTGTACCAAGAGACCCAGTACTTC.

This rearrangement joins TRBV23-1 to TRBJ1-3; TRBD1 is a possible D gene (5 bases). TRBV23-1 is an ORF, with its function uncertain. This CDR3 contains 15 residues. V lost 3 bases and J 0 bases, leaving 9 bases between the germline ends. CDR3 loop: CASSHPTASGNTIYF. Here the CDR3 DNA reads TGCGCCAGCAGTCACCCGACAGCCTCTGGAAACACCATATATTTT.

The chain is built from TRBV6-5 and TRBJ2-7; D gene uncertain. Per the germline V gene, CDR1 is MNHEY and CDR2 is SVGAGI. The CDR3 is 11 residues long. The CDR3 spells CATNTQPEQYF. CDR3 bases: TGTGCGACCAACACGCAGCCCGAGCAGTACTTC.

This chain joins TRBV5-1 and TRBJ1-2; 7 bases agree with TRBD1. The J segment lost 7 bases and the V segment lost 0 bases, leaving 6 bases of the junction unmatched. The CDR3 is made up of 14 amino acids. Per germline, CDR1 SGHRS and CDR2 YFSETQ. Here the CDR3 DNA reads TGCGCCAGCAGCTTGGTTGGACAGGCGCTTGGCTACACCTTC. The encoded protein is CASSLVGQALGYTF. The complete variable domain, with remaining parts taken from reference TRBV5-1 and TRBJ1-2, reads KAGVTQTPRYLIKTRGQQVTLSCSPISGHRSVSWYQQTPGQGLQFLFEYFSETQRNKGNFPGRFSGRQFSNSRSEMNVSTLELGDSALYLCASSLVGQALGYTFGSGTRLTVV.

The chain has TRBV10-3 and TRBJ1-3; D remains unclear. The V end lost 6 bases, the J end lost 4 bases, and 4 bases lay between the germline ends. Germline lookup yields CDR1 ENHRY and CDR2 SYGVKD. The CDR3 loop spans 11 amino acids. The CDR3 reads CAIRTGNTIYF. The DNA of the CDR3 is TGTGCCATCAGGACAGGAAACACCATATATTTT.

The CDR3 DNA follows: TGCAGCGTTGAACGCTTCGATAATGAGCAGTTCTTC. This translates into CSVERFDNEQFF. The V and J genes are TRBV29-1 and TRBJ2-1; D is undetermined. The CDR3 is 12 residues long. The ends were cut back, 2 bases at V and 7 bases at J, with 9 bases in the middle. CDR1 SQVTM and CDR2 ANQGSEA come from the germline V gene.

The chain joins TRBV6-5 to TRBJ1-5; 7 bases align to TRBD1. Per germline, CDR1 MNHEY and CDR2 SVGAGI. The CDR3 has 13 residues. V shed 5 bases, J shed 6 bases, and the junction held 4 bases outside the gene matches. CDR3 protein: CASSTGAGQPQHF. The CDR3, as DNA: TGTGCCAGCAGTACAGGGGCGGGTCAGCCCCAGCATTTT.

The rearrangement links TRBV27 to TRBJ2-4, with 8 bases aligning to TRBD2. Germline values: CDR1 MNHEY, CDR2 SMNVEV (reference sequence). This CDR3 has 16 residues. With V trimmed by 4 bases and J by 0 bases, 5 bases remained unmatched. CDR3 nucleotides: TGTGCCAGCAGTTCAATAGCGGGACTAGCCAAAAACATTCAGTACTTC. It translates to CASSSIAGLAKNIQYF.

The V gene is TRBV24-1, the J gene TRBJ2-1; D unclear. The germline gives CDR1 KGHDR, CDR2 SFDVKD. Deletions cut 4 bases from V and 6 bases from J, with 18 bases between. This CDR3 has 16 residues. CDR3 residues: CATSDRRAGGTNEQFF. DNA for the CDR3: TGTGCCACCAGTGACCGTCGGGCCGGTGGTACCAATGAGCAGTTCTTC.

CDR3 amino acids: CATRNGQLMASNQPQHF. The CDR3 DNA reads as TGTGCCACCAGAAATGGACAGTTAATGGCGAGCAATCAGCCCCAGCATTTT. The chain employs TRBV24-1 and TRBJ1-5; weak D call: TRBD1 (6 bases). This CDR3 comprises 17 residues. V lost 7 bases, J lost 1 base, and 19 bases lay in between. Germline CDR1 reads KGHDR; CDR2 reads SFDVKD.

The chain joins TRBV3-1 (or the pseudogene TRBV3-2) to TRBJ2-2, with TRBD2 matching over 8 bases. This CDR3 spans 15 amino acids. Germline trimming cut 4 bases from V and 6 bases from J; bases unmatched to any gene: 7. CDR1 is LGHDT, CDR2 YNNKEL, per germline (reference sequence). The CDR3 loop is CASSPRTSLAGELFF. CDR3 DNA sequence: TGTGCCAGCAGCCCGAGGACTAGCCTAGCCGGGGAGCTGTTTTTT.

The chain employs TRBV19 and TRBJ1-2; the D is unclear. The CDR3 extends over 12 amino acids. V lost 3 bases and J 3 bases, leaving 5 bases between the germline ends. Germline V gives CDR1 LNHDA, CDR2 SQIVND (reference sequence). CDR3 sequence: CASSISDYGYTF. DNA for the CDR3: TGTGCCAGTAGTATCAGCGACTATGGCTACACCTTC.

This clone was observed once. The chain links TRBV7-3 to TRBJ2-2; D remains ambiguous. The CDR3 extends over 14 amino acids. Per the germline V gene, CDR1 is SGHTA and CDR2 is FQGTGA. V lost 5 bases to trimming and J lost 7 bases, with 14 bases between them. CDR3 amino acids: CASSPGDVSGELFF. In nucleotides, the CDR3 is TGTGCCAGCAGCCCAGGCGACGTCAGCGGGGAGCTGTTTTTT.

This chain connects TRBV19 to TRBJ2-7; weak D call: TRBD2 (5 bases). Germline CDR1 and CDR2: LNHDA and SQIVND (reference sequence). The CDR3 has 15 residues. Trimming removed 5 bases from V and 6 bases from J, with 20 bases in between. CDR3 sequence reads: CASSYRPGLPFEQYF. CDR3 in DNA: TGTGCCAGTAGTTACCGCCCGGGGTTGCCTTTCGAGCAGTACTTC. Looking up the rest from reference TRBV19 and TRBJ2-7 gives the full variable domain: DGGITQSPKYLFRKEGQNVTLSCEQNLNHDAMYWYRQDPGQGLRLIYYSQIVNDFQKGDIAEGYSVSREKKESFPLTVTSAQKNPTAFYLCASSYRPGLPFEQYFGPGTRLTVT.

J is TRBJ2-3 and V is TRBV11-2; D call uncertain. Germline V gives CDR1 SGHAT, CDR2 FQNNGV. V was shortened by 4 bases and J by 4 bases, with 6 bases between the two germline ends. CDR3 length equals 12 residues. Here the CDR3 reads CASSSRPDTQYF. The CDR3 DNA is TGTGCCAGCAGCTCCCGTCCAGATACGCAGTATTTT.

The chain employs TRBV4-1 and TRBJ1-3, with D possibly matching TRBD1 (5 bases). Trimming removed 3 bases at V and 4 bases at J, with 13 bases between. The CDR3 is 15 amino acids. The germline V gene has CDR1 MGHRA and CDR2 YSYEKL. The CDR3 region is CASSHQSQGGNTIYF. In DNA form, the CDR3 reads TGCGCCAGCAGCCACCAAAGTCAGGGAGGAAACACCATATATTTT.

The genes are TRBV7-2 and TRBJ2-7; no reliable D call. Deletions cut 1 base from V and 2 bases from J, with 6 bases between. Germline CDR1 and CDR2: SGHTA and FQGNSA. This CDR3 has 13 residues. CDR3 nucleotides: TGTGCCAGCAGCTTAGTTACAGCCTACGAGCAGTACTTC. It yields the protein CASSLVTAYEQYF.